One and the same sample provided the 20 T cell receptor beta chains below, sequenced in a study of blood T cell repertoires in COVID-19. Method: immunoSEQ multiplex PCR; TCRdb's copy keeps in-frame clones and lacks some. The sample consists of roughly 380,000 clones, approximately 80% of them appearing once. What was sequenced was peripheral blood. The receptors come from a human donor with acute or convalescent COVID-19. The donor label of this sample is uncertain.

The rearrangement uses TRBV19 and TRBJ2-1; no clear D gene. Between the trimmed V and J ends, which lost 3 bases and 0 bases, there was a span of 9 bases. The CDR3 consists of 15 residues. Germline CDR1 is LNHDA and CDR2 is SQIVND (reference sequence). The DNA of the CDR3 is TGTGCCAGTAGTATTGAGATTAACTCCTACAATGAGCAGTTCTTC. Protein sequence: CASSIEINSYNEQFF.

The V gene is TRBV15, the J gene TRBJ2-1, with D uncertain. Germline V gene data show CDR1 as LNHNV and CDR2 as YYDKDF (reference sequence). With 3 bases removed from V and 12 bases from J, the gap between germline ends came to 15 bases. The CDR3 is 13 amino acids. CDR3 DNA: TGTGCCACCAGCAGGATAAACAGCCCCTGGCAGTTCTTC. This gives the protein CATSRINSPWQFF.

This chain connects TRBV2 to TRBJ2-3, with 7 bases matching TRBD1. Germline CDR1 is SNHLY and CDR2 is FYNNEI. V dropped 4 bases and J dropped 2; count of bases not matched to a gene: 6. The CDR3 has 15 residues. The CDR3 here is CASSATGLSTDTQYF. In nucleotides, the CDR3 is TGTGCCAGCAGTGCGACAGGGCTCTCCACAGATACGCAGTATTTT.

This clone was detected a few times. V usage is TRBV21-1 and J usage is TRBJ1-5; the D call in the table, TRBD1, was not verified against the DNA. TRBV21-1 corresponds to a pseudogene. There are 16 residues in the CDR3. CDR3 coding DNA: TGTGCCAGCAGCAAATACGTGGGCTTGGTCAATCAGCCCCAGCATTTT. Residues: CASSKYVGLVNQPQHF.

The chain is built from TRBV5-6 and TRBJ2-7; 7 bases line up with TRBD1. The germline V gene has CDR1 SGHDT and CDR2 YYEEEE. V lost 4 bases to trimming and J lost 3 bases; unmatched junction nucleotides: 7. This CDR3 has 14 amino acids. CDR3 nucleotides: TGTGCCAGCAGCCCAGAAACAGGGGTCTACGAGCAGTACTTC. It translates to CASSPETGVYEQYF.

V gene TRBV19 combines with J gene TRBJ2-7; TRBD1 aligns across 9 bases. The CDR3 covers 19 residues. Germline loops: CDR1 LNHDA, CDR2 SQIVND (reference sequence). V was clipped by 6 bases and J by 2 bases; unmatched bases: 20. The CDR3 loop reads CASSPLNRGRSLMTYEQYF. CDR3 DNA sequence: TGTGCCAGTAGCCCTCTCAACAGGGGGCGGTCTTTAATGACCTACGAGCAGTACTTC.

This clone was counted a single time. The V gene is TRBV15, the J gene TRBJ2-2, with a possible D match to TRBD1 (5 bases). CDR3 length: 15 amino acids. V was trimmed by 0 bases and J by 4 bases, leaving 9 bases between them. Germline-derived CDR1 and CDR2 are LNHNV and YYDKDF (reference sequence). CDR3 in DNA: TGTGCCACCAGCAGAGATCAGGGCGCCACCGGGGAGCTGTTTTTT. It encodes CATSRDQGATGELFF.

CDR3 loop: CATPTGNEQFF. Written as DNA, the CDR3 is TGCGCCACCCCGACAGGGAATGAGCAGTTCTTC. J is TRBJ2-1 and V is TRBV5-1; 7 bases match TRBD1. Germline V gene sequence: CDR1 SGHRS, CDR2 YFSETQ. CDR3 size: 11 residues. The V gene end was trimmed by 9 bases and the J gene end by 7 bases; junction bases not matched to a gene: 4.

CDR3 nucleotides: TGTGCCAGCAGCTTCGACGACAGGGGGAGCACAGATACGCAGTATTTT. Its translation: CASSFDDRGSTDTQYF. The V gene is TRBV11-2, the J gene TRBJ2-3; 9 nucleotides match TRBD1. The CDR3 extends over 16 amino acids. Germline CDR1 and CDR2: SGHAT and FQNNGV. Unmatched junction bases numbered 4, after V lost 3 bases and J lost 0 bases.

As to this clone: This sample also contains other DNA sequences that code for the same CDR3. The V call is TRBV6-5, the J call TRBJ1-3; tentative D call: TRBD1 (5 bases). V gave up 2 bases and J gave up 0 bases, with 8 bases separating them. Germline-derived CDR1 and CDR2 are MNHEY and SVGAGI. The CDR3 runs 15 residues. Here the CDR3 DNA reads TGTGCCAGCAGTTACGACAGAAGCTCTGGAAACACCATATATTTT. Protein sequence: CASSYDRSSGNTIYF.

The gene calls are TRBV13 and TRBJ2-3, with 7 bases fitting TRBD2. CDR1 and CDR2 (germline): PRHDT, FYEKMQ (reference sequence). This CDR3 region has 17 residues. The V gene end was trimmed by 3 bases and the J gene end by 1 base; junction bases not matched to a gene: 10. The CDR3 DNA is TGTGCCAGCAGCTTCAGCGGGGCCCAGGACCGCACAGATACGCAGTATTTT. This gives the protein CASSFSGAQDRTDTQYF. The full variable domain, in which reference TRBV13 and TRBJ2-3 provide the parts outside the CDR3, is AAGVIQSPRHLIKEKRETATLKCYPIPRHDTVYWYQQGPGQDPQFLISFYEKMQSDKGSIPDRFSAQQFSDYHSELNMSSLELGDSALYFCASSFSGAQDRTDTQYFGPGTRLTVL.

CDR3 in amino acids: CASTPVVLHNEQFF. CDR3 bases: TGTGCCAGCACCCCCGTGGTCCTACACAATGAGCAGTTCTTC. The chain joins TRBV9 to TRBJ2-1, with D hard to call. V gave up 6 bases and J gave up 5 bases, with 15 bases separating them. This CDR3 spans 14 amino acids. Germline V lookup: CDR1 SGDLS, CDR2 YYNGEE.

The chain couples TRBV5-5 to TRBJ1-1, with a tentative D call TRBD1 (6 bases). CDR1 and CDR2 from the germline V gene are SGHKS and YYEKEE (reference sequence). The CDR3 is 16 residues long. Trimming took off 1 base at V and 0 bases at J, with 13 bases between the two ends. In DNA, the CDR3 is TGTGCCAGCAGCTTGCGGTCAGGGGTCATGAACACTGAAGCTTTCTTT. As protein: CASSLRSGVMNTEAFF.

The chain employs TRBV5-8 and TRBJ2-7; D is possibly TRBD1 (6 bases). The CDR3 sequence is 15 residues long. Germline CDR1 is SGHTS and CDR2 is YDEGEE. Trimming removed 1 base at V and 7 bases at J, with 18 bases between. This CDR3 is CASSLNIGTPGEQYF. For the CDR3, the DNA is TGTGCCAGCAGCTTGAATATCGGGACACCCGGTGAGCAGTACTTC.

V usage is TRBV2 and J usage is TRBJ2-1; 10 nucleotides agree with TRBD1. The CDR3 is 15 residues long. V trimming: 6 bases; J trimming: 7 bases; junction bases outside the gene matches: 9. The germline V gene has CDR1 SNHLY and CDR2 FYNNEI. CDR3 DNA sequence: TGTGCCAGCAGGGTGGGACAGGGGAAGGGAAATGAGCAGTTCTTC. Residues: CASRVGQGKGNEQFF.

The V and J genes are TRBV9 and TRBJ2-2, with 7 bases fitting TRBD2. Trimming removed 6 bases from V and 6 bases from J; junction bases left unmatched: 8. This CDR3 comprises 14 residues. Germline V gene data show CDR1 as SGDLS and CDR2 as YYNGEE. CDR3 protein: CASTRSRGAGELFF. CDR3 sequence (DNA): TGTGCCAGCACCCGTAGTCGGGGGGCCGGGGAGCTGTTTTTT.

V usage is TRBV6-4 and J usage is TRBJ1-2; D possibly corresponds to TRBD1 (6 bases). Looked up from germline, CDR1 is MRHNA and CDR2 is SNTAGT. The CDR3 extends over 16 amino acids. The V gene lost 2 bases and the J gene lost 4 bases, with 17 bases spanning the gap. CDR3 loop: CASSDGPGTSTYGYTF. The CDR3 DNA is TGTGCCAGCAGTGACGGTCCCGGGACATCCACCTATGGCTACACCTTC.

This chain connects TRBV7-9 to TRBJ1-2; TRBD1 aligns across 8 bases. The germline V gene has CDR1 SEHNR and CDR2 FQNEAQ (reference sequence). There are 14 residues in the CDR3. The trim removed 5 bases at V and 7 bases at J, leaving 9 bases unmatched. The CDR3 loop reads CASSPGPGGTGYTF. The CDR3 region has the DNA TGTGCCAGCAGCCCAGGTCCAGGGGGCACTGGCTACACCTTC.

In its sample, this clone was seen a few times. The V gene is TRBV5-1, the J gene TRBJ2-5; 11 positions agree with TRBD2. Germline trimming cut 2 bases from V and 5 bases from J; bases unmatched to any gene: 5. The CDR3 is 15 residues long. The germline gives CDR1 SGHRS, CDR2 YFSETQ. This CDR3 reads CASSFTSGGRETQYF. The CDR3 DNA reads TGCGCCAGCAGCTTTACTAGCGGGGGTAGGGAGACCCAGTACTTC.

The CDR3 bases are TGTGCCAGCAGTCAGGGACAGGGTCGCGAAAAACTGTTTTTT. It yields the protein CASSQGQGREKLFF. This sequence joins TRBV6-6 and TRBJ1-4; 9 nucleotides match TRBD1. The V gene's germline CDR1 is MNHNY and CDR2 SVGAGI (reference sequence). Trimming at V came to 5 bases and at J to 8 bases, leaving 6 bases not matched to a gene. The CDR3 contains 14 residues.